These T cell receptor beta chains were read from a single sample in a study of long-term antiretroviral therapy in people with HIV. Only in-frame clones appear in the TCRdb table, and some are missing; sequencing was by immunoSEQ multiplex PCR. The sample shows fewer than 25,000 clones, approximately 81% of them seen only once. Sequenced material: unsorted PBMCs, taken at the start of antiretroviral therapy, before treatment. The receptors derive from a woman between 18 and 29 years old with HIV. Each CDR3 is given with its conserved first and last residue. Fields, in order: D gene, clone size, V gene, J gene, CDR3 DNA, CDR3 protein. A D gene is named only where the DNA matches it firmly. Clone sizes are given selectively: once, few, many, or a class where the clone is expanded.

>.|.|TRBV28|TRBJ2-3
TGTGCCAGTGACGAATCCAGGGGCGCAGATACGCAGTATTTT
CASDESRGADTQYF
>.|.|TRBV7-2|TRBJ1-2
TGTGCCAGCAGCTTAGCCGGGGGATCAAACTATGGCTACACCTTC
CASSLAGGSNYGYTF
>TRBD2|.|TRBV2|TRBJ2-2
TGTGCCAGCAGAGGGACTAGCGGGGCCCGGACCGGGGAGCTGTTTTTT
CASRGTSGARTGELFF
>.|.|TRBV5-1|TRBJ2-7
TGCGCCAGCAGCTTAGCCCAGGGCCTTAAGAACGAGCAGTACTTC
CASSLAQGLKNEQYF
>.|.|TRBV7-2|TRBJ2-7
TGTGCCAGCAGCTACAATTCGCGACGGAGCTCCTACGAGCAGTACTTC
CASSYNSRRSSYEQYF
>.|.|TRBV27|TRBJ2-7
TGTGCCAGCAGTTCAAACTCCTACGAGCAGTACTTC
CASSSNSYEQYF
>.|.|TRBV29-1|TRBJ2-1
TGCAGCGTTGAAGATCGTCCAATGTCACTAAACAATGAGCAGTTCTTC
CSVEDRPMSLNNEQFF
>TRBD2|.|TRBV7-8|TRBJ2-3
TGTGCCAGCAGATCTAGCGGGAGGGGCACAGATACGCAGTATTTT
CASRSSGRGTDTQYF
>TRBD1|.|TRBV10-1|TRBJ1-1
TGCGCCAGCAGTGAAAGGGGGCGGACTGAAGCTTTCTTT
CASSERGRTEAFF
>TRBD1|.|TRBV9|TRBJ2-2
TGTGCCAGCAGCGTATCAAGGGACAGGGTAAACACCGGGGAGCTGTTTTTT
CASSVSRDRVNTGELFF
>.|.|TRBV6-5|TRBJ1-1
TGTGCCAGCAGTTACAGTGGAACCACTGAAGCTTTCTTT
CASSYSGTTEAFF
>.|.|TRBV5-6|TRBJ1-5
TGTGCCAGCAGCTTGGAAGGCCGGGGAGACAATCAGCCCCAGCATTTT
CASSLEGRGDNQPQHF
>.|.|TRBV7-8|TRBJ2-3
TGTGCCAGCAGCCATTCCGGAGGTTTTTTAGATACGCAGTATTTT
CASSHSGGFLDTQYF
>TRBD1|.|TRBV5-1|TRBJ1-5
TGCGCCAGTGGACAGGGTTCTTGTCAGCCCCAGCATTTT
CASGQGSCQPQHF
>TRBD1|.|TRBV29-1|TRBJ1-3
TGCAGCGTTGTGTTGGGACAGGGTTTTGAAAACACCATATATTTT
CSVVLGQGFENTIYF
>.|once|TRBV13|TRBJ1-4
TGTGCCAGCAGCTTAAAGGCAACTAATGAAAAACTGTTTTTT
CASSLKATNEKLFF
>TRBD1|.|TRBV5-1|TRBJ2-3
TGCGCCAGCCGTAGGGACAGTTCCCTCATGGATACGCAGTATTTT
CASRRDSSLMDTQYF
>.|.|TRBV9|TRBJ1-4
TGTGCCAGCAGCGCGACAGACGAAAAACTGTTTTTT
CASSATDEKLFF
>TRBD2|once|TRBV20-1|TRBJ2-7
TGCAGTTACGGACTAGCGGGGGAGCAGTACTTC
CSYGLAGEQYF
>.|once|TRBV9|TRBJ1-4
TGTGCCAGCAGCGTCGGAGACGGGGCGCGGAAACTGTTTTTT
CASSVGDGARKLFF
>.|few|TRBV7-2|TRBJ2-5
TGTGCCAGCAGCTTAGGGTTCATCGTACAAGAGACCCAGTACTTC
CASSLGFIVQETQYF
>.|.|TRBV16|TRBJ2-7
TGTGCCAGCAGCCAAGCCCATAGGAGCTCCTACGAGCAGTACTTC
CASSQAHRSSYEQYF